This TCR beta chain was captured in a study of T cells in Graves' hyperthyroidism and ophthalmopathy. Overall study results and limits: The model predicted ophthalmopathy a median roughly six months before onset. Most thyroid clonotypes with frequency above 0.001 were detected in blood.

The PBMCs were taken from more than 8 ml of fresh peripheral blood. TCR beta CDR3 regions were amplified from RNA transcripts. Using the HTBI primer set, a first-round RT-PCR was run on the TCR CDR3. Each CDR3 protein gets one entry after TCRdb re-called the multiplex PCR reads with MiXCR. The profile shows about 640,000 distinct CDR3 sequences, less than 25% of them singletons. As to this clonotype: Its specificity is unknown. A clone one base away is much larger, so this may be a read error.

The germline V gene encodes CDR1 LNHNV and CDR2 YYDKDF (reference sequence). V lost 0 bases and J 5 bases, leaving 14 bases between the germline ends. This CDR3 contains 16 residues. This chain joins TRBV15 and TRBJ2-1, with D perhaps TRBD1 (5 bases). The sequence was collected from a man under 40 with Graves' ophthalmopathy. Source material: blood. The CDR3 sequence is CATSRDHRGVNNEQFF. The CDR3 DNA follows: TGTGCCACCAGCAGAGATCATAGGGGTGTCAACAATGAGCAGTTCTTC.